This T cell receptor beta chain was obtained from a study of early T cells in non-severe SARS-CoV-2 infection. Overall study: Alpha and beta chains were unpaired, from unsorted whole-blood bulk RNA.

The TCR library protocol was used to attach unique molecular identifiers. These identifiers were attached to individual cDNA molecules. TCRdb re-called the 5' RACE reads with MiXCR, one entry per CDR3 protein. The top ten clones hold under 5% of a sample with 45,000 to 65,000 distinct CDR3 sequences, about 9.3% of them seen once. This clonotype was found many times. Per the germline V gene, CDR1 is SGHTA and CDR2 is FQGTGA. The CDR3 totals 12 residues. V lost 8 bases and J 8 bases, leaving 14 bases between the germline ends. The chain uses TRBV7-3 and TRBJ2-3, with a weak D call TRBD2 (5 bases). The sequencing input was whole blood. This receptor was taken from an adult who was a healthcare worker with PCR-confirmed SARS-CoV-2 infection or an uninfected control (not recorded which). This chain's CDR3 is CASSTTRGTQYF. The CDR3 DNA reads as TGTGCCAGCTCAACCACTCGGGGTACGCAGTATTTT.